This T cell receptor beta chain emerged from a study of blood T cell repertoires in COVID-19. For the study at large: Collection of acute and convalescent COVID-19 samples took place in the United States, Italy and Spain.

V lost 5 bases to trimming and J lost 5 bases, with 6 bases between them. Germline V lookup: CDR1 SEHNR, CDR2 FQNEAQ (reference sequence). This CDR3 is 12 amino acids long. In the original workflow: Estimated nucleated cell counts came from reference gene primer amplification. TCRdb's table, derived via immunoSEQ multiplex PCR, lists solely in-frame clones and lacks some. V and J calls plus clone size are reproduced from that table; the DNA served to infer D and trimming. The data hold 50,000 to 55,000 clones, with about 87% observed a single time. Sequencing was performed on peripheral blood. The chain recombines TRBV7-9 with TRBJ2-2; D not resolved. This sequence was found in a man between 50 and 59 years old with acute or convalescent COVID-19. The CDR3 sequence is CASSPGTGELFF. The DNA for the CDR3 is TGTGCCAGCAGCCCCGGGACCGGGGAGCTGTTTTTT.